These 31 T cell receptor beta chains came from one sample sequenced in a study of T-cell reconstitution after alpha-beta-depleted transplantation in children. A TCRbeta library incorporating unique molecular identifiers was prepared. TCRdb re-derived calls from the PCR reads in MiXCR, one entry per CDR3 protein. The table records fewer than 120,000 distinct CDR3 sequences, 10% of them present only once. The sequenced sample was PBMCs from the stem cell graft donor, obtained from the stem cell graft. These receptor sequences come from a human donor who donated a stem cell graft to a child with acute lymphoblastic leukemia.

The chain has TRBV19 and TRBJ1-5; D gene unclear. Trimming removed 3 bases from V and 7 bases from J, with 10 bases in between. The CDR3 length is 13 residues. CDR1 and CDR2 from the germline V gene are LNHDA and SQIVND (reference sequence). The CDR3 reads CASSIQLGQPQHF. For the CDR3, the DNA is TGTGCCAGTAGTATCCAGTTGGGGCAGCCCCAGCATTTT.

Here the CDR3 DNA reads TGCAGCGTTGGCGGTGGGGGCGGGAGTCGAACCTACAATGAGCAGTTCTTC. This gives the protein CSVGGGGGSRTYNEQFF. V usage is TRBV29-1 and J usage is TRBJ2-1, with D tentatively TRBD2 (7 bases). Germline lookup yields CDR1 SQVTM and CDR2 ANQGSEA. CDR3 length: 17 residues. The V and J ends lost 4 bases and 2 bases respectively, with 21 bases between them.

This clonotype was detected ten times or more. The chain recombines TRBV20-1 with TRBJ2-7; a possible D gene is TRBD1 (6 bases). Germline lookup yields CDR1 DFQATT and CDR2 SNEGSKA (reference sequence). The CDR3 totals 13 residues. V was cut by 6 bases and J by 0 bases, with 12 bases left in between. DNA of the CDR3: TGCAGTGCAAACAGGGACCTCTCCTACGAGCAGTACTTC. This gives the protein CSANRDLSYEQYF.

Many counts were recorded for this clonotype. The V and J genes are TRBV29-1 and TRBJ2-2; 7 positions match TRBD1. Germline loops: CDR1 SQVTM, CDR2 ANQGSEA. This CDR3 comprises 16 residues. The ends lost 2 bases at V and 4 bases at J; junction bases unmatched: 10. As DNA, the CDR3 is TGCAGCGTTGAATCCGACAGGGAAGGTCTCACCGGGGAGCTGTTTTTT. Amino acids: CSVESDREGLTGELFF.

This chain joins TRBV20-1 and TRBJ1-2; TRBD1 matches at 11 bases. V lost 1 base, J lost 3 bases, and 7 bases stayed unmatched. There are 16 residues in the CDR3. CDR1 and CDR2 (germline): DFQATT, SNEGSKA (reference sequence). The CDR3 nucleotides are TGCAGTGCTAGAGGCAACCGGGACAGGGGGGACTATGGCTACACCTTC. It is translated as CSARGNRDRGDYGYTF.

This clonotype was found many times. The CDR3 coding sequence is TGTGCCAGCAGTGAAGAGCTAGATACGCAGTATTTT. This translates into CASSEELDTQYF. The genes are TRBV25-1 and TRBJ2-3; D ambiguous. The V and J ends lost 2 bases and 5 bases respectively, with 5 bases between them. CDR1 is MGHDK, CDR2 SYGVNS, per germline. CDR3 length: 12 residues.

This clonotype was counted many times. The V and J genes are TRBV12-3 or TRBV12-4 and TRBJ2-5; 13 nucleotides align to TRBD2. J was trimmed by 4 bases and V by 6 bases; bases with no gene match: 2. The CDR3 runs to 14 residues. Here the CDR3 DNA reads TGTGCCAGCAGACTAGCGGGGGGGCGAGAGACCCAGTACTTC. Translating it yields CASRLAGGRETQYF.

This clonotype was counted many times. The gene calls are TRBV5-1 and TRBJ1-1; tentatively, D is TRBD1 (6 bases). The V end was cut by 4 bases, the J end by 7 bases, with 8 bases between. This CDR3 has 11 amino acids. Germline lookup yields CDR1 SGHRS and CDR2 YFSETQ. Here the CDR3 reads CASSVDSEAFF. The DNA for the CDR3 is TGCGCCAGCAGCGTGGACAGTGAAGCTTTCTTT.

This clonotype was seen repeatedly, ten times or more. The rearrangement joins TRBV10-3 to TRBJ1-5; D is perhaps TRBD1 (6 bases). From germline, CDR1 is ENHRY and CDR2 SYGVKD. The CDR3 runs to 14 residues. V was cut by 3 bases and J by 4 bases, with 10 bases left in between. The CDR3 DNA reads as TGTGCCATCAGTGAAAGGACAGAGAATCAGCCCCAGCATTTT. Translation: CAISERTENQPQHF.

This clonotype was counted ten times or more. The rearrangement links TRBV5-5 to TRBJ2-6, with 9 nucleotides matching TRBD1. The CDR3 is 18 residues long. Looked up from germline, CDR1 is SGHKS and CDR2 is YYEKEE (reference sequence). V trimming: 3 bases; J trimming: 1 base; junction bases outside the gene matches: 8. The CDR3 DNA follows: TGTGCCAGCAGCTCCCGCCCGGACAGGGGATCTGGGGCCAACGTCCTGACTTTC. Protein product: CASSSRPDRGSGANVLTF. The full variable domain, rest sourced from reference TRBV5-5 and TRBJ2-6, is DAGVTQSPTHLIKTRGQQVTLRCSPISGHKSVSWYQQVLGQGPQFIFQYYEKEERGRGNFPDRFSARQFPNYSSELNVNALLLGDSALYLCASSSRPDRGSGANVLTFGAGSRLTVL.

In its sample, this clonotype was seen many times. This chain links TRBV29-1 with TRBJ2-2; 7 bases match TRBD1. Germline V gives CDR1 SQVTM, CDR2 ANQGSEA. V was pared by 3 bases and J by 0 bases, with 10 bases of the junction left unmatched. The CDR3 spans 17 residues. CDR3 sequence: CSVDKDRASTNTGELFF. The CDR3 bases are TGCAGCGTTGATAAAGACAGGGCGAGTACGAACACCGGGGAGCTGTTTTTT.

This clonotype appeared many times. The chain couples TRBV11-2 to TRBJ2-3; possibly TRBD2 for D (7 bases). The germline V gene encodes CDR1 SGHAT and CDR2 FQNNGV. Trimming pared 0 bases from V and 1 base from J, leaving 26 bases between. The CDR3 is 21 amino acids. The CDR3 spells CASSLDPHGRGLGGGTDTQYF. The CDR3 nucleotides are TGTGCCAGCAGCTTAGACCCTCACGGCAGGGGCTTAGGGGGGGGCACAGATACGCAGTATTTT.

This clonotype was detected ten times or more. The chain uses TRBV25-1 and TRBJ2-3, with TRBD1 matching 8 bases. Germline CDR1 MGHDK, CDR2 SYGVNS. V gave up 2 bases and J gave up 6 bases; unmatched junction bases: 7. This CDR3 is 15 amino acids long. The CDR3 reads CASSERQGSRDTQYF. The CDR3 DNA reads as TGTGCCAGCAGTGAACGACAGGGGTCCAGGGATACGCAGTATTTT.

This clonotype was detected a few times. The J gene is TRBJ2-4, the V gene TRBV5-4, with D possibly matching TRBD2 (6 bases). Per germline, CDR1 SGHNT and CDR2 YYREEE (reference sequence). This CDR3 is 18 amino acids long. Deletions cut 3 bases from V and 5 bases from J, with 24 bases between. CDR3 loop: CASSSQLVGTPGENIQYF. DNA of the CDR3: TGTGCCAGCAGCTCCCAGCTCGTCGGCACCCCGGGGGAAAACATTCAGTACTTC.

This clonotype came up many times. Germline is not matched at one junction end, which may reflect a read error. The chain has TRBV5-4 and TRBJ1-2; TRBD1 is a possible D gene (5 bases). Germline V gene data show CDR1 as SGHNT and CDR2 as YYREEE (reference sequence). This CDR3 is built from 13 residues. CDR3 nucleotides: TGTGCCAACAGCATTAGGGGACTAAATGGCTACACCTTC. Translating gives CANSIRGLNGYTF.

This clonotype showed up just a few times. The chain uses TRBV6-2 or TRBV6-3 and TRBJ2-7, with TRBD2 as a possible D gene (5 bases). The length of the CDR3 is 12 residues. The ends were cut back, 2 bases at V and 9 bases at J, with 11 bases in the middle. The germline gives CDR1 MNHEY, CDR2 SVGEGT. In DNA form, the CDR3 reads TGTGCCAGCAGTTACACCCGGGAAGGGCAGTACTTC. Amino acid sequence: CASSYTREGQYF.

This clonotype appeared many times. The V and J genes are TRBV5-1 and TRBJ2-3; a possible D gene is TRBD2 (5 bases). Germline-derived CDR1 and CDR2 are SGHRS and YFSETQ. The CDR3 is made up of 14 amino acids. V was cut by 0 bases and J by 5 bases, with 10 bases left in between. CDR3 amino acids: CASSLDNRGDTQYF. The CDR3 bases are TGCGCCAGCAGCTTGGACAACCGGGGAGATACGCAGTATTTT. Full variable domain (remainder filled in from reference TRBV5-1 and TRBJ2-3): KAGVTQTPRYLIKTRGQQVTLSCSPISGHRSVSWYQQTPGQGLQFLFEYFSETQRNKGNFPGRFSGRQFSNSRSEMNVSTLELGDSALYLCASSLDNRGDTQYFGPGTRLTVL.

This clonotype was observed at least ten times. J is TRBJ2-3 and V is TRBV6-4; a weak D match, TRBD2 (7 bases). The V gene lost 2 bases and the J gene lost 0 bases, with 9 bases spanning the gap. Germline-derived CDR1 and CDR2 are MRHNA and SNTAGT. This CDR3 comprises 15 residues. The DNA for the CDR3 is TGTGCCAGCAGTGACGGGGGGGCTAGCACAGATACGCAGTATTTT. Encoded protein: CASSDGGASTDTQYF.

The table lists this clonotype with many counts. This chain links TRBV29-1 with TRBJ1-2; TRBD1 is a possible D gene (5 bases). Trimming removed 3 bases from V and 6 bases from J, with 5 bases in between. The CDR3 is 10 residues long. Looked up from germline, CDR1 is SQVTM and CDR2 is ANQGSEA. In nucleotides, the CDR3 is TGCAGCGTTGACAGGGATGGCTACACCTTC. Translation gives CSVDRDGYTF.

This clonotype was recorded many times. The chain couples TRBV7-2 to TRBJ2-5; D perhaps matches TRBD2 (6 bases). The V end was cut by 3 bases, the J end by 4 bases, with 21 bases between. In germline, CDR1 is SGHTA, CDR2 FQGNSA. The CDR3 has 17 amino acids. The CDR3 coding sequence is TGTGCCAGCAGCTTCGGACCGGGAGAGCCTTCTGGAGAGACCCAGTACTTC. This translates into CASSFGPGEPSGETQYF.

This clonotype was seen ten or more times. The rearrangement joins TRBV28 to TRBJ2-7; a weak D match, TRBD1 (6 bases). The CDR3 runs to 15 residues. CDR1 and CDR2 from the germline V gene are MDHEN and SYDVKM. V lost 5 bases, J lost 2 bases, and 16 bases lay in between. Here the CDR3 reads CASSTTGYSPYEQYF. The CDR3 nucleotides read TGTGCCAGCAGTACCACAGGGTATTCTCCCTACGAGCAGTACTTC.

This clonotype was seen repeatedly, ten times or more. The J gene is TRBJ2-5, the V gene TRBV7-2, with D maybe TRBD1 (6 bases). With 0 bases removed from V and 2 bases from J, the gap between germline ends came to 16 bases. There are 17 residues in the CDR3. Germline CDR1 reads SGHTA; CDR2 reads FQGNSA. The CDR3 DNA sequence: TGTGCCAGCAGCTTAGCCCCCCTCGGGACAAGACAAGAGACCCAGTACTTC. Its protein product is CASSLAPLGTRQETQYF.

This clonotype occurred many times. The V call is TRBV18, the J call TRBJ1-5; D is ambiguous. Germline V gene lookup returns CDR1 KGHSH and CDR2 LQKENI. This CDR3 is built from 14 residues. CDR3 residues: CDNHHQYSNQPQHF. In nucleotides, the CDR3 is TGTGACAACCACCACCAGTATAGCAATCAGCCCCAGCATTTT.

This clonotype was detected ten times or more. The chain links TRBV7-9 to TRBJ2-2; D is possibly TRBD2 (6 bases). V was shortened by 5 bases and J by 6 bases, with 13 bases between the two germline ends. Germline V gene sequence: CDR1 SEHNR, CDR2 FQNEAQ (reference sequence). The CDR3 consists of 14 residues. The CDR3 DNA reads TGTGCCAGCAGCCCGGGACTCGGGGCCGGGGAGCTGTTTTTT. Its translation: CASSPGLGAGELFF.

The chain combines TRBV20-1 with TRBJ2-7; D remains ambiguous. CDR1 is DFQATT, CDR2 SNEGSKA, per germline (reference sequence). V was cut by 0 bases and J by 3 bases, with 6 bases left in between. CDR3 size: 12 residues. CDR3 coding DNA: TGCAGTGCTAGAGACAGGAGCTACGAGCAGTACTTC. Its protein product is CSARDRSYEQYF.

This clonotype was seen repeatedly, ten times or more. The CDR3 loop reads CASSPFGVSYEQYF. CDR3 in DNA: TGTGCCAGCAGCCCGTTTGGGGTTTCGTACGAGCAGTACTTC. V usage is TRBV9 and J usage is TRBJ2-7; D is unclear. CDR3 length: 14 residues. Germline V gene lookup returns CDR1 SGDLS and CDR2 YYNGEE. With 4 bases removed from V and 4 bases from J, the gap between germline ends came to 15 bases.

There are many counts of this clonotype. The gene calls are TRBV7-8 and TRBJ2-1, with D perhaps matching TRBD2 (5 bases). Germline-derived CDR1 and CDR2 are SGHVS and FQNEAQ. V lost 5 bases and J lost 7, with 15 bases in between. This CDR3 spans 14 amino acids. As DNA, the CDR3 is TGTGCCAGCAGCGTACTAGACGGGGAAAATGAGCAGTTCTTC. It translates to CASSVLDGENEQFF.

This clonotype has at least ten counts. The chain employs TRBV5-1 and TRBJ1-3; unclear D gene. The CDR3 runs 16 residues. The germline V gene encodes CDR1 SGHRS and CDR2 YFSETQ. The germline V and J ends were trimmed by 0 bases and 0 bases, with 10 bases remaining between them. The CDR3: CASSLAAGNSGNTIYF. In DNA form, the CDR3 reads TGCGCCAGCAGCTTGGCCGCCGGGAACTCTGGAAACACCATATATTTT.

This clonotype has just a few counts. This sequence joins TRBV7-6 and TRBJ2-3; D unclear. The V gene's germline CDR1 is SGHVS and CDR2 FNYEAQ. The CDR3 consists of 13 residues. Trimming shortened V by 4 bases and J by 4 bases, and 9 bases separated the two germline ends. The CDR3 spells CASSWRLSDTQYF. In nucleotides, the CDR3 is TGTGCCAGCAGCTGGAGATTGTCAGATACGCAGTATTTT. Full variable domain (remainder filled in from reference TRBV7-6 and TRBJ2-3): GAGVSQSPRYKVTKRGQDVALRCDPISGHVSLYWYRQALGQGPEFLTYFNYEAQQDKSGLPNDRFSAERPEGSISTLTIQRTEQRDSAMYRCASSWRLSDTQYFGPGTRLTVL.

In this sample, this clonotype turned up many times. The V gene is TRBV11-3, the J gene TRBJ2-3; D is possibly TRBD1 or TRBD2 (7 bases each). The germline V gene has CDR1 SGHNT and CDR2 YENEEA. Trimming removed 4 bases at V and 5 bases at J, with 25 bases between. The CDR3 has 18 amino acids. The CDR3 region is CASSSQPRQGSGGDTQYF. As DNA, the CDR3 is TGTGCCAGCAGCTCCCAACCTAGACAGGGATCGGGGGGAGATACGCAGTATTTT.

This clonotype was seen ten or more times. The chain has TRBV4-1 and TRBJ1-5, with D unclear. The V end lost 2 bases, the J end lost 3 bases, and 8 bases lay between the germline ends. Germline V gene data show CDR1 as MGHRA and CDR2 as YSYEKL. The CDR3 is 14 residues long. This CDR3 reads CASSQHIINQPQHF. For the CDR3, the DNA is TGCGCCAGCAGCCAACATATCATCAATCAGCCCCAGCATTTT.